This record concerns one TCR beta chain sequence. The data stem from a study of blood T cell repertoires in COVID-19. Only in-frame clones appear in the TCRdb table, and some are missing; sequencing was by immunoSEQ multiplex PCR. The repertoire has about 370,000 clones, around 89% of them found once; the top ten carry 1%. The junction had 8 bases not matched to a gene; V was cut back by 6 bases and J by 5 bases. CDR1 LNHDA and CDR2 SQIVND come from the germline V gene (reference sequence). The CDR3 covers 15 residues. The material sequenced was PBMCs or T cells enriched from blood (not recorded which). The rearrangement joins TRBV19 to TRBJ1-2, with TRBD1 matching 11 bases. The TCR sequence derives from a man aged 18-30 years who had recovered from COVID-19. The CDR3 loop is CASSPDRGPSYGYTF. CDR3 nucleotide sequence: TGTGCCAGTAGCCCGGACAGGGGGCCTTCTTATGGCTACACCTTC.